The 22 T cell receptor beta chains reported below all come from one sample, sequenced in a study of long-term antiretroviral therapy in people with HIV. With survey level as its setting, the immunoSEQ assay was v3.0. The repertoire was sequenced with immunoSEQ multiplex PCR; TCRdb's copy has only in-frame clones and lacks some. The sample consists of some 17,000 clones, roughly 78% of them appearing once. The source material was unsorted PBMCs, sampled at the start of antiretroviral therapy. These receptors all come from a man aged 30-40 years with HIV.

In its sample, this clone was seen once. The rearrangement links TRBV19 to TRBJ2-1; D remains ambiguous. CDR3 size: 13 residues. Trimming took off 3 bases at V and 6 bases at J, with 9 bases between the two ends. Germline loops: CDR1 LNHDA, CDR2 SQIVND (reference sequence). Here the CDR3 DNA reads TGTGCCAGTAGTATTAAACACTTCAATGAGCAGTTCTTC. Translation: CASSIKHFNEQFF.

The chain joins TRBV9 to TRBJ1-5; D unresolved. Germline V gives CDR1 SGDLS, CDR2 YYNGEE. Trimming cost V 0 bases and J 3 bases, with 7 bases left between them. This CDR3 comprises 14 residues. CDR3 region: CASSVDGDNQPQHF. The CDR3 DNA reads as TGTGCCAGCAGCGTAGATGGGGACAATCAGCCCCAGCATTTT.

The V gene is TRBV14, the J gene TRBJ2-5; 9 nucleotides match TRBD2. The CDR3 sequence is 15 residues long. The junction had 6 bases not matched to a gene; V was cut back by 0 bases and J by 7 bases. The germline gives CDR1 SGHDN, CDR2 FVKESK. CDR3 residues: CASSQDGGRAGTQYF. CDR3 DNA sequence: TGTGCCAGCAGCCAAGACGGCGGGAGGGCCGGGACCCAGTACTTC.

The chain is built from TRBV29-1 and TRBJ1-1; no definite D call. The CDR3 extends over 12 amino acids. Germline values: CDR1 SQVTM, CDR2 ANQGSEA. Trimming left V 4 bases short and J 0 bases short, with 6 bases between. The CDR3 spells CSVVGMNTEAFF. The CDR3 DNA is TGCAGCGTTGTGGGGATGAACACTGAAGCTTTCTTT.

The genes are TRBV7-2 and TRBJ2-7, with D tentatively TRBD1 or TRBD2 (6 bases each). The V gene's germline CDR1 is SGHTA and CDR2 FQGNSA. The CDR3 spans 16 residues. Trimming took 0 bases from V and 2 from J, leaving 14 bases between them. The CDR3: CASSLAGGGSTYEQYF. CDR3 nucleotide sequence: TGTGCCAGCAGCTTAGCCGGGGGCGGATCAACCTACGAGCAGTACTTC.

The J gene is TRBJ1-1, the V gene TRBV5-6, with D possibly being TRBD1 (5 bases). CDR3 size: 13 residues. Trimming took off 7 bases at V and 1 base at J, with 11 bases between the two ends. Looked up from germline, CDR1 is SGHDT and CDR2 is YYEEEE. CDR3 region: CASYRIQNTEAFF. CDR3 DNA sequence: TGTGCCAGCTACAGGATTCAGAACACTGAAGCTTTCTTT.

This clone has just a few counts. The chain recombines TRBV7-9 with TRBJ2-7, with 7 bases aligning to TRBD1. Germline V gene sequence: CDR1 SEHNR, CDR2 FQNEAQ (reference sequence). V dropped 3 bases and J dropped 2; count of bases not matched to a gene: 4. The CDR3 totals 14 residues. CDR3 region: CASSLSGQAYEQYF. The DNA of the CDR3 is TGTGCCAGCAGCTTGTCCGGACAGGCCTACGAGCAGTACTTC. The whole variable domain, filled in from reference TRBV7-9 and TRBJ2-7, reads DTGVSQNPRHKITKRGQNVTFRCDPISEHNRLYWYRQTLGQGPEFLTYFQNEAQLEKSRLLSDRFSAERPKGSFSTLEIQRTEQGDSAMYLCASSLSGQAYEQYFGPGTRLTVT.

J is TRBJ1-5 and V is TRBV15; TRBD1 agrees at 7 bases. With 4 bases clipped from V and 4 bases from J, the junction kept 4 bases outside the gene matches. The length of the CDR3 is 14 residues. Germline-derived CDR1 and CDR2 are LNHNV and YYDKDF (reference sequence). CDR3 bases: TGTGCCACCAGCAAAATACAGGGGAATCAGCCCCAGCATTTT. This sequence encodes CATSKIQGNQPQHF. The complete variable domain, with remaining parts taken from reference TRBV15 and TRBJ1-5, reads DAMVIQNPRYQVTQFGKPVTLSCSQTLNHNVMYWYQQKSSQAPKLLFHYYDKDFNNEADTPDNFQSRRPNTSFCFLDIRSPGLGDTAMYLCATSKIQGNQPQHFGDGTRLSIL.

V and J are TRBV27 and TRBJ2-1; 9 positions match TRBD1. Germline loops: CDR1 MNHEY, CDR2 SMNVEV (reference sequence). V lost 2 bases and J lost 5; bases outside the gene matches: 7. The CDR3 is 16 residues long. The CDR3 loop reads CASSLETGGSNNEQFF. CDR3 nucleotides: TGTGCCAGCAGTTTAGAGACAGGGGGGTCCAACAATGAGCAGTTCTTC.

This clone was counted once. The chain carries TRBV18 and TRBJ2-3; 9 bases align to TRBD1. This CDR3 has 17 residues. In germline, CDR1 is KGHSH, CDR2 LQKENI. V shed 4 bases and J 1 base; nucleotides not matched to a gene: 9. The CDR3 nucleotides are TGTGCCAGCTCACAAGAAGCACAGGGGGCTGGCACAGATACGCAGTATTTT. This sequence encodes CASSQEAQGAGTDTQYF.

This clone was seen only a few times. The rearrangement uses TRBV5-4 and TRBJ2-2; D might be TRBD1 (5 bases). V was pared by 4 bases and J by 1 base, with 8 bases between. This CDR3 is built from 14 residues. Germline loops: CDR1 SGHNT, CDR2 YYREEE (reference sequence). The CDR3: CASSIGQNTGELFF. CDR3 coding DNA: TGTGCCAGCAGCATCGGACAGAACACCGGGGAGCTGTTTTTT.

The chain is built from TRBV4-2 and TRBJ1-2, with D maybe TRBD1 (6 bases). The V end lost 3 bases, the J end lost 6 bases, and 14 bases lay between the germline ends. There are 14 residues in the CDR3. CDR1 is LGHNA and CDR2 is YNFKEQ in the germline V gene. The CDR3 loop is CASSHGGGPDGYTF. DNA for the CDR3: TGTGCCAGCAGCCACGGTGGGGGGCCTGATGGCTACACCTTC.

This clone is labeled as medium-sized. Distinct nucleotide sequences in the sample also encode this CDR3. The chain combines TRBV6-6 with TRBJ1-5; 8 positions agree with TRBD1. With V trimmed by 6 bases and J by 3 bases, 4 bases remained unmatched. This CDR3 is built from 14 residues. Germline CDR1 and CDR2: MNHNY and SVGAGI (reference sequence). CDR3 DNA sequence: TGTGCCAGCAGCCCGACAGGGGCCAATCAGCCCCAGCATTTT. It is translated as CASSPTGANQPQHF.

This clone was picked up a small number of times. The V gene is TRBV28, the J gene TRBJ2-7; 11 nucleotides agree with TRBD1. The J segment lost 0 bases and the V segment lost 3 bases, leaving 4 bases of the junction unmatched. This CDR3 contains 16 residues. The germline gives CDR1 MDHEN, CDR2 SYDVKM. CDR3 nucleotides: TGTGCCAGCAGTTTTCCCGGGACAGGGGGCTCCTACGAGCAGTACTTC. It codes for CASSFPGTGGSYEQYF.

This clone has a single count. The rearrangement uses TRBV4-3 and TRBJ2-3; 7 nucleotides match TRBD2. V lost 1 base, J lost 0 bases, and 4 bases stayed unmatched. The CDR3 runs to 16 residues. The V gene's germline CDR1 is LGHNA and CDR2 YSLEER. The CDR3 loop reads CASSQGAGWSTDTQYF. For the CDR3, the DNA is TGCGCCAGCAGCCAAGGAGCGGGATGGAGCACAGATACGCAGTATTTT.

V gene TRBV7-2 combines with J gene TRBJ1-6, with D unclear. The V end was cut by 0 bases, the J end by 6 bases, with 6 bases between. The CDR3 is 14 residues long. Germline CDR1 reads SGHTA; CDR2 reads FQGNSA. CDR3 nucleotide sequence: TGTGCCAGCAGCTTAGCCAGAATTAATTCACCCCTCCACTTT. It codes for CASSLARINSPLHF.

The V and J genes are TRBV7-9 and TRBJ1-1; D is ambiguous. The CDR3 is 15 residues long. Germline V gene lookup returns CDR1 SEHNR and CDR2 FQNEAQ (reference sequence). V shed 5 bases and J shed 3 bases, with 16 bases lying between them. The CDR3 loop is CASSLESPQYTEAFF. The CDR3, as DNA: TGTGCCAGCAGCCTGGAGTCGCCGCAATACACTGAAGCTTTCTTT.

V usage is TRBV6-6 and J usage is TRBJ1-2, with a tentative D call TRBD1 (5 bases). The germline gives CDR1 MNHNY, CDR2 SVGAGI (reference sequence). Trimming took 6 bases from V and 4 from J, leaving 15 bases between them. The CDR3 runs 14 residues. The CDR3 DNA follows: TGTGCCAGCAGCCGGCATGGCAGGGCCTATGGCTACACCTTC. Its protein product is CASSRHGRAYGYTF.

This chain links TRBV30 with TRBJ2-5; a weak D match, TRBD2 (6 bases). V gave up 3 bases and J gave up 5 bases, with 10 bases separating them. CDR3 length equals 12 residues. The V gene's germline CDR1 is GTSNPN and CDR2 SVGIG (reference sequence). The CDR3 DNA reads TGTGCCTGGAGCCCTCTAGCGGAGACCCAGTACTTC. Protein: CAWSPLAETQYF.

This chain's CDR3 is CASSQDPPPSGSYEQYF. As DNA, the CDR3 is TGTGCCAGCAGCCAAGATCCCCCCCCTAGCGGGAGTTACGAGCAGTACTTC. This chain connects TRBV4-2 to TRBJ2-7; 10 bases are shared with TRBD2. Germline loops: CDR1 LGHNA, CDR2 YNFKEQ. Trimming took 0 bases from V and 4 from J; bases not matched to a gene: 9. This CDR3 is 17 amino acids long.

This chain connects TRBV4-1 to TRBJ2-7, with 8 bases fitting TRBD2. Germline assignment: CDR1 MGHRA and CDR2 YSYEKL. J was trimmed by 3 bases and V by 1 base; bases with no gene match: 5. This CDR3 contains 15 residues. This chain's CDR3 is CASSQVETSGYEQYF. The CDR3 coding sequence is TGCGCCAGCAGCCAAGTGGAAACTAGCGGCTACGAGCAGTACTTC.

This sequence joins TRBV5-1 and TRBJ2-5, with D hard to call. Trimming took off 4 bases at V and 5 bases at J, with 27 bases between the two ends. Germline V lookup: CDR1 SGHRS, CDR2 YFSETQ. This CDR3 has 18 residues. The CDR3 DNA follows: TGCGCCAGCAGCCCACGAGCCCTCACAGATGAGAAGGAGGAGACCCAGTACTTC. Protein sequence: CASSPRALTDEKEETQYF.